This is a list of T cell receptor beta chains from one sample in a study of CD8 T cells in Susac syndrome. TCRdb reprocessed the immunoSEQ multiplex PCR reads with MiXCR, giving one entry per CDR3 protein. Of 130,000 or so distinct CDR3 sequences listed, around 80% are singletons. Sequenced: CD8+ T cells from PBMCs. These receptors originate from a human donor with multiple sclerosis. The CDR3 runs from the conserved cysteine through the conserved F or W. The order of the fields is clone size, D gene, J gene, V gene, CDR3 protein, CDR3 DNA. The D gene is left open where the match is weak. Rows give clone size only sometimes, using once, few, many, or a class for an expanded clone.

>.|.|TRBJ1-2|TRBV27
CASSISGTTNYGYTF
TGTGCCAGCAGTATCTCCGGGACAACTAACTATGGCTACACCTTC
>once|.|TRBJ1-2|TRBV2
CATWTEGGGYTF
TGTGCCACCTGGACAGAGGGGGGTGGCTACACCTTC
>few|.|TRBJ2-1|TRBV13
CASSPYSGRAYNEQFF
TGTGCCAGCAGCCCCTATAGTGGGAGAGCTTACAATGAGCAGTTCTTC
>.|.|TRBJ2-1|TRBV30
CAPDSSGNPPDYNEQFF
TGTGCGCCGGATTCGTCGGGGAACCCTCCTGACTACAATGAGCAGTTCTTC
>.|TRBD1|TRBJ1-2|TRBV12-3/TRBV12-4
CASISDRGGYTF
TGTGCCAGCATCTCCGACAGGGGTGGCTACACCTTC
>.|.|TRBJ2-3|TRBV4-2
CASSQDWVASTDTQYF
TGTGCCAGCAGCCAAGATTGGGTGGCTAGCACAGATACGCAGTATTTT
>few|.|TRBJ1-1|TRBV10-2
CASSGTEAFF
TGCGCCAGCAGTGGGACTGAAGCTTTCTTT
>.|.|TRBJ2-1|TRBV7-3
CASSVTAQAYNEQFF
TGTGCCAGCAGCGTAACGGCGCAGGCCTACAATGAGCAGTTCTTC
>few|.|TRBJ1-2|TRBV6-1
CASSEITANYGYTF
TGTGCCAGCAGTGAAATTACTGCTAACTATGGCTACACCTTC
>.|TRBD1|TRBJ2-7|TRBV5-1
CASSLGNDRVGYEQYF
TGCGCCAGCAGCTTGGGGAACGACAGGGTTGGCTACGAGCAGTACTTC
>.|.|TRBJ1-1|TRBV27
CASSVDTRNTEAFF
TGTGCCAGCAGTGTAGACACTCGTAACACTGAAGCTTTCTTT
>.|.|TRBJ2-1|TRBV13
CASSLGQLPYNEQFF
TGTGCCAGCAGCTTAGGACAACTTCCCTACAATGAGCAGTTCTTC
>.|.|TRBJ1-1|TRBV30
CAWTPGGSEAFF
TGTGCCTGGACCCCCGGAGGTAGTGAAGCTTTCTTT
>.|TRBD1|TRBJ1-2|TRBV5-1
CAGSSYGTGADGYTF
TGCGCCGGCAGCTCCTACGGGACAGGGGCAGATGGCTACACCTTC
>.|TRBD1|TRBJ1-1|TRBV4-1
CASSLRTGTSMNTEAFF
TGCGCCAGCAGCCTTAGGACAGGGACTTCCATGAACACTGAAGCTTTCTTT
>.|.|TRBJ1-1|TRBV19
CASSMVPDVTEAFF
TGTGCCAGTAGTATGGTCCCAGATGTAACTGAAGCTTTCTTT
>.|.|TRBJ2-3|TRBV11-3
CASSPHKGARTDTQYF
TGTGCCAGCAGCCCGCACAAAGGGGCGCGAACAGATACGCAGTATTTT
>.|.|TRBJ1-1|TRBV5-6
CASSLWGSGLLNTEAFF
TGTGCCAGCAGCTTGTGGGGGTCAGGGTTGTTGAACACTGAAGCTTTCTTT
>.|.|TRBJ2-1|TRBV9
CASSPFAFLYEQFF
TGTGCCAGCAGCCCATTTGCGTTCCTGTATGAGCAGTTCTTC
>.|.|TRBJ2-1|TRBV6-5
CASSYPGTQFF
TGTGCCAGCAGTTACCCCGGGACTCAGTTCTTC
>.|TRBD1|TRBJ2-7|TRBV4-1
CASSQENRGLGQYF
TGCGCCAGCAGCCAAGAGAACAGGGGGCTTGGGCAGTACTTC
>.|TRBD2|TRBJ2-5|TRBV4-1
CASSQVDSGGETQYF
TGCGCCAGCAGCCAAGTCGATAGCGGGGGGGAGACCCAGTACTTC
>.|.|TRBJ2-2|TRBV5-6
CASSLDSTGFGELFF
TGTGCCAGCAGCTTGGACTCTACAGGGTTCGGGGAGCTGTTTTTT
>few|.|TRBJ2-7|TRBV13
CASSLEASGEEQYF
TGTGCCAGCAGCTTGGAGGCCTCGGGGGAAGAGCAGTACTTC
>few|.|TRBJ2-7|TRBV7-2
CASSWSGEQYF
TGTGCCAGCAGCTGGTCGGGCGAGCAGTACTTC
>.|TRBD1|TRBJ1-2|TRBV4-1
CASSQGLQGNYGYTF
TGCGCCAGCAGCCAAGGCCTACAGGGGAACTATGGCTACACCTTC
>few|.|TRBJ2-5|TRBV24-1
CATSEGAGETQYF
TGTGCCACCAGTGAGGGGGCTGGGGAGACCCAGTACTTC
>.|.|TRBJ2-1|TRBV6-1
CASSLASIDESLSYNEQFF
TGTGCCAGCAGTCTTGCGAGCATCGATGAGTCGCTCTCCTACAATGAGCAGTTCTTC
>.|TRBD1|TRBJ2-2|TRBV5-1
CASSGGQGNTGELFF
TGCGCCAGCAGCGGGGGACAGGGAAACACCGGGGAGCTGTTTTTT
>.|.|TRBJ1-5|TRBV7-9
CASRGSGNQPQHF
TGTGCCAGCAGGGGGTCGGGCAATCAGCCCCAGCATTTT
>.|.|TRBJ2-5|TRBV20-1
CSARDLLGRVETQYF
TGCAGTGCTAGAGATTTACTTGGCAGGGTAGAGACCCAGTACTTC
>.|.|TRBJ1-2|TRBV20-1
CSARGGQGPFYGYTF
TGCAGTGCTAGAGGGGGGCAGGGGCCTTTCTATGGCTACACCTTC
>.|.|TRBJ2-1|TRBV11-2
CASSSLYNEQFF
TGTGCCAGCAGCTCATTATACAATGAGCAGTTCTTC
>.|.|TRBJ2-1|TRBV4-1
CASSPGQYNEQFF
TGCGCCAGCAGCCCCGGGCAGTACAATGAGCAGTTCTTC
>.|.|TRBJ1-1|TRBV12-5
CASGGGMNTEAFF
TGTGCTAGTGGTGGGGGCATGAACACTGAAGCTTTCTTT
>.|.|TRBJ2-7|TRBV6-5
CASSYSPDYEQYF
TGTGCCAGCAGTTACTCTCCCGACTACGAGCAGTACTTC
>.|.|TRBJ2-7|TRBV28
CASTLGNEQYF
TGTGCCAGCACCCTTGGAAACGAGCAGTACTTC
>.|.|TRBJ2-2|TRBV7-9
CASSPATHRTGELFF
TGTGCCAGCAGCCCAGCCACCCACAGAACCGGGGAGCTGTTTTTT
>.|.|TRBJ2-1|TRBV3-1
CASSQDGASYNEQFF
TGTGCCAGCAGCCAAGACGGGGCTTCCTACAATGAGCAGTTCTTC
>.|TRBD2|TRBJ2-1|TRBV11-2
CASSHRGSGVLNEQFF
TGTGCCAGCAGCCACCGTGGGAGCGGGGTACTTAATGAGCAGTTCTTC
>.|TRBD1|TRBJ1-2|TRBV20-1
CSAWTGHDGYTF
TGCAGTGCTTGGACAGGGCATGACGGCTACACCTTC
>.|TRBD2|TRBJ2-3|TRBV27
CASSFGGGAVDTQYF
TGTGCCAGCAGTTTTGGCGGGGGGGCCGTAGATACGCAGTATTTT
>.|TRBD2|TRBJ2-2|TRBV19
CASTPLAGGDLELFF
TGTGCCAGTACCCCTCTAGCGGGGGGCGATTTGGAGCTGTTTTTT
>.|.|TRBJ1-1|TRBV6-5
CASSYTSPGPNTEAFF
TGTGCCAGCAGTTACACCTCTCCAGGCCCGAACACTGAAGCTTTCTTT
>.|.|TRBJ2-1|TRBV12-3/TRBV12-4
CASSFRLGGALDEQFF
TGTGCCAGCAGTTTTAGGTTAGGGGGGGCCTTGGATGAGCAGTTCTTC
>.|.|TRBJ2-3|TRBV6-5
CASSYSEEHTQYF
TGTGCCAGCAGTTACTCCGAGGAGCATACGCAGTATTTT
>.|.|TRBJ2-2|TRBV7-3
CASREGIFNTGELFF
TGTGCCAGCCGAGAGGGGATCTTTAACACCGGGGAGCTGTTTTTT
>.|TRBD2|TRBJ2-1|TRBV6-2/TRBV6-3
CASTLRPGTSGSREYNEQFF
TGTGCCAGCACCCTCAGGCCCGGGACTAGCGGGAGTCGAGAGTACAATGAGCAGTTCTTC
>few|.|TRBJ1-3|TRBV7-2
CASSLAGTSGNTIYF
TGTGCCAGCAGCTTAGCCGGGACCTCTGGAAACACCATATATTTT
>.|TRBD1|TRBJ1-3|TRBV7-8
CASSLGQGASGNTIYF
TGTGCCAGCAGCTTAGGACAGGGGGCAAGTGGAAACACCATATATTTT
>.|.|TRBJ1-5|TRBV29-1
CSATWGNQPQHF
TGCAGCGCAACATGGGGCAATCAGCCCCAGCATTTT
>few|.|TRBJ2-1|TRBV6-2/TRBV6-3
CASSWGDEQFF
TGTGCCAGCAGTTGGGGGGATGAGCAGTTCTTC
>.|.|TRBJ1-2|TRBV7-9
CASSLGVDYGYTF
TGTGCCAGCAGCTTAGGGGTGGACTATGGCTACACCTTC
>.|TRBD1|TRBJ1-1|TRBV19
CASSMGTGWTEAFF
TGTGCCAGTAGTATGGGGACAGGGTGGACTGAAGCTTTCTTT
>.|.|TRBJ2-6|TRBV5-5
CASSSGTPGANVLTF
TGTGCCAGCAGCTCCGGGACTCCTGGGGCCAACGTCCTGACTTTC